This note documents a single T cell receptor beta chain sequence. This clonotype was detected ten times or more. It lacks a known antigen. There are no base qualities to consult, and no much larger clone falls within one base. These data originate in a study of regulatory T cells in long-lasting Graves disease (dated by TCRdb to about 2021). Broadly, across the study: Persistent Graves' disease was defined as antithyroid drug treatment for over 5 years with persistently positive TSH receptor autoantibodies. A total of 33 samples underwent TCR sequencing, from roughly 13 patients with persistent Graves' disease and approximately 20 patients with newly diagnosed Graves' disease. Persistent Graves' disease patients in the clinical cohort had taken antithyroid drugs for about 9.7 years on average. The study was conducted in China and was registered as a clinical trial. Patients with persistent Graves' disease were compared with patients with newly diagnosed Graves' disease using TCR sequencing and RNA sequencing of peripheral blood.

Summary of the overall study and its limitations: Only the TCR beta chain was sequenced and analyzed. More public clonotypes were shared among persistent patients (roughly 2,900) than among newly diagnosed patients (966). Persistent Graves' disease patients showed lower TCR Shannon entropy and fewer highly expanded clones than newly diagnosed patients, suggesting clonal expansion. TRBV28, TRBJ1-2 and TRBJ2-5 were preferentially used in persistent disease, while TRBV20-1 and TRBJ2-1 were favored in newly diagnosed disease. The study examined only peripheral blood because the primary lesion, thyroid tissue, could not be accessed. The authors acknowledged the small sample size as a limitation that may reduce accuracy.

The library was produced with multiplex PCR. Sequencing was performed on an Illumina HiSeq 4000. To build TCR beta libraries, CDR3 regions were amplified by Arm-PCR using iRepertoire HTBI primers. Before sequencing, the PCR products underwent gel purification. As for the original processing: Across samples, fewer than 70 TRBV and 13 to 15 TRBJ segments were identified and used for gene usage analysis of CDR3 amino acid clonotypes. Filtered high-quality paired reads were merged into contigs using COPE and FqMerger. BLAST was used to align contigs to IMGT TRBV, TRBD and TRBJ reference genes, and CDR3 was defined according to IMGT. Any clonotype with a frequency above 0.1% was counted as a highly expanded clone. Shannon entropy served as the measure of repertoire diversity, while the Gini coefficient captured V-J evenness. Clonotypes shared by more than one individual were considered public. TCRdb cleaned the public reads at Q25 with fastp, built clones with MiXCR and kept in-frame beta chains. Each entry is one CDR3 protein sequence, shown with its most common DNA and genes. The V and J calls were not made by the authors but by TCRdb's processing. This sample lists some 280,000 distinct CDR3 sequences; 22% were detected once. The top ten constitute roughly 56% of the sample.

V is shortened by 2 bases, J by 4 bases, and the region joining them spans 14 bases. The germline V gene provides CDR1 SGHTA and CDR2 FQGTGA. The CDR3 has 15 amino acids, counting the end cysteine and phenylalanine. Left in the record is the CDR3 DNA by itself, 45 bases read in frame from the first base. Interpreted using the paper, the time point label stands for: persistent/refractory GD, antithyroid drugs over 5 years with positive TRAb. RNA was extracted from PBMCs in TRIzol for both TCR sequencing and RNA sequencing. The diagnosis of Graves' disease was made according to American Thyroid Association guidelines. Patients were recruited from an endocrinology department in Xi'an, China. From each patient, about 9 milliliters of peripheral blood was collected into an EDTA anticoagulant tube. Ficoll Paque Plus density gradient separation was used to isolate PBMCs, and no further T cell sorting was performed. An Agilent 2100 Bioanalyzer and agarose gel were used to check RNA quality, while a NanoDrop 2000 measured RNA concentration.

Here the sequenced sample was peripheral blood mononuclear cells (PBMCs), taken when the disease was refractory, from a patient treated with antithyroid drugs. The V and J genes are TRBV7-3 and TRBJ2-5; the D gene may be TRBD1 or TRBD2, since each aligns over 7 bases. This TCR was sampled from a female donor with Graves disease. The DNA reads as follows: TGTGCCAGCAGCTTACAGGGGGGGGTAGGAGAGACCCAGTACTTC. This sequence encodes CASSLQGGVGETQYF.